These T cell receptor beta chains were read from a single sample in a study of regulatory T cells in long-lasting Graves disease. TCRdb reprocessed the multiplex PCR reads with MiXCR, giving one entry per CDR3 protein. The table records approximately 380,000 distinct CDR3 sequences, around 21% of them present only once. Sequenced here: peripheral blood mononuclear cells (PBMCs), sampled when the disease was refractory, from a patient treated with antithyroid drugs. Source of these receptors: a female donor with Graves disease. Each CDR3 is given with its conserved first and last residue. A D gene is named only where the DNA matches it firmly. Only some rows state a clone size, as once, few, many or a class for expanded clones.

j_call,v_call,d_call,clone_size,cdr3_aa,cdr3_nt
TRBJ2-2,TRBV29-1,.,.,CSVDGSNTGELFF,TGCAGCGTTGATGGCTCGAACACCGGGGAGCTGTTTTTT
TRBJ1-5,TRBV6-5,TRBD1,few,CASSFTGGVRNQPQHF,TGTGCCAGCAGTTTTACAGGGGGGGTGAGGAATCAGCCCCAGCATTTT
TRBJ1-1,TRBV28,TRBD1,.,CASSPPGGTAGLRAFF,TGTGCCAGCAGTCCCCCTGGAGGGACAGCGGGTCTGCGAGCTTTCTTT
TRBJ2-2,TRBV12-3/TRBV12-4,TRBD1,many,CASNYLRDRGRTGELFF,TGTGCCAGCAATTACCTCCGGGACAGGGGTCGAACCGGGGAGCTGTTTTTT
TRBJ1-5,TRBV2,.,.,CASSGQAEPQHF,TGTGCCAGCAGTGGACAGGCCGAGCCCCAGCATTTT
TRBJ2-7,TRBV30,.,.,CAWSVQEADYEQYF,TGTGCCTGGAGTGTACAAGAGGCCGACTACGAGCAGTACTTC
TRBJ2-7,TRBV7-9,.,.,CASSFRDLPHEQYF,TGTGCCAGCAGCTTCCGGGACTTGCCTCACGAGCAGTACTTC
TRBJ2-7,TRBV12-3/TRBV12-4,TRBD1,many,CASSHRTGINYEQYF,TGTGCCAGCAGCCACAGGACAGGGATCAACTACGAGCAGTACTTC
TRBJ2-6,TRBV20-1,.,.,CSARGAESGANVLTF,TGCAGTGCTAGAGGGGCGGAATCTGGGGCCAACGTCCTGACTTTC
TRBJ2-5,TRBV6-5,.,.,CASSYSGPYGTQYF,TGTGCCAGCAGTTACTCGGGACCATACGGGACCCAGTACTTC
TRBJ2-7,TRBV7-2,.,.,CASSLAGIRSSYEQYF,TGTGCCAGCAGCTTAGCAGGGATAAGGAGCTCCTACGAGCAGTACTTC
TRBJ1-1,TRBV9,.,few,CASSAGQNTEAFF,TGTGCCAGCAGCGCGGGACAGAACACTGAAGCTTTCTTT
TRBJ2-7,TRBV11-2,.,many,CASSFPPGPYEQYF,TGTGCCAGCAGCTTCCCCCCGGGACCCTACGAGCAGTACTTC
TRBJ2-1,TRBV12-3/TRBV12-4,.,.,CASTQRGNEQFF,TGTGCCAGCACTCAACGGGGCAATGAGCAGTTCTTC
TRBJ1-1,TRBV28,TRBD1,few,CASRLPGQGHTEAFF,TGTGCCAGCAGACTCCCGGGACAGGGACACACTGAAGCTTTCTTT
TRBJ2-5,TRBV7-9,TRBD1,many,CASSSRQGPETQYF,TGTGCCAGCAGTTCTCGACAGGGCCCAGAGACCCAGTACTTC
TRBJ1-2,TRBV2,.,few,CASSELSAYGYTF,TGTGCCAGCAGTGAATTGTCAGCTTATGGCTACACCTTC
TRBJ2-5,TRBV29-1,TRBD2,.,CSVRREGRFAGETQYF,TGCAGCGTCCGCAGGGAGGGCAGGTTTGCGGGAGAGACCCAGTACTTC
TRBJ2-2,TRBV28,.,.,CASSFGHGTGELFF,TGTGCCAGCAGTTTTGGACACGGCACCGGGGAGCTGTTTTTT
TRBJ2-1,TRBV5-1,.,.,CASSLAGGGSYNEQFF,TGCGCCAGCAGCCTCGCTGGGGGCGGCTCCTACAATGAGCAGTTCTTC
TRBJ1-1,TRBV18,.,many,CASSPTTGLIEAFF,TGTGCCAGCTCACCGACAACAGGGTTGATCGAAGCTTTCTTT
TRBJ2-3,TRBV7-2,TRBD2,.,CASSLSGRALSGDTQYF,TGTGCCAGCAGCCTAAGCGGGAGGGCCCTAAGTGGAGATACGCAGTATTTT
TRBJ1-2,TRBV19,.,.,CASSNKGIYGYTF,TGTGCCAGTAGTAACAAAGGGATCTATGGCTACACCTTC
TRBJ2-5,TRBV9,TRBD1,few,CASSFTGTVEETQYF,TGTGCCAGCAGCTTCACCGGGACAGTCGAAGAGACCCAGTACTTC
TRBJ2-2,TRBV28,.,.,CASSLELYGELFF,TGTGCCAGCAGTTTAGAACTGTACGGGGAGCTGTTTTTT
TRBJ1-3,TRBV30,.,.,CAWSAGYSGNTIYF,TGTGCCTGGAGTGCGGGGTACTCTGGAAACACCATATATTTT
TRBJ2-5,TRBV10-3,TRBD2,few,CAISGTSGRWPQETQYF,TGTGCCATCAGTGGGACTAGCGGGAGATGGCCCCAAGAGACCCAGTACTTC
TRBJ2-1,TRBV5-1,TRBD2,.,CASSPGDRSGGYNEQFF,TGCGCCAGCAGTCCCGGGGATCGGTCGGGAGGGTACAATGAGCAGTTCTTC
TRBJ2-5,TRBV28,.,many,CASSLSAGIVQETQYF,TGTGCCAGCAGTTTATCGGCCGGGATAGTACAAGAGACCCAGTACTTC
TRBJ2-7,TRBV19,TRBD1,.,CASSQIDREWTEQYF,TGTGCCAGTAGTCAGATCGACAGGGAATGGACCGAGCAGTACTTC
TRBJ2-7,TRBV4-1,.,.,CASSPTTDYEQYF,TGCGCCAGCAGCCCTACTACAGATTACGAGCAGTACTTC
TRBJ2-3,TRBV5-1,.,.,CASSQQGSTDTQYF,TGCGCCAGCAGCCAACAGGGCAGCACAGATACGCAGTATTTT
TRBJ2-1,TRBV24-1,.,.,CATSDPMKGGFGDEQFF,TGTGCCACCAGTGATCCAATGAAAGGAGGGTTTGGCGATGAGCAGTTCTTC
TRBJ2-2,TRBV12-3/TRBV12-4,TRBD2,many,CASSFSGSTGELFF,TGTGCCAGCAGTTTCAGCGGGAGTACCGGGGAGCTGTTTTTT
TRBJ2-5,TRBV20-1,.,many,CSARGHIQETQYF,TGCAGTGCTAGAGGACATATCCAAGAGACCCAGTACTTC
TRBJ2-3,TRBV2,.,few,CASRGGPTDTQYF,TGTGCCAGCAGGGGGGGGCCGACAGATACGCAGTATTTT
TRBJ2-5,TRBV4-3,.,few,CAPGAAPGETQYF,TGCGCCCCCGGGGCGGCTCCCGGGGAGACCCAGTACTTC
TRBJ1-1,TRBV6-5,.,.,CASSYGWGAGEAFF,TGTGCCAGCAGTTACGGTTGGGGGGCTGGTGAAGCTTTCTTT
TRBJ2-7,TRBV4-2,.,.,CASSQESGAYEQYF,TGTGCCAGCAGCCAAGAATCGGGGGCCTACGAGCAGTACTTC
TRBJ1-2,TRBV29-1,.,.,CSVAIAVGGYTF,TGCAGCGTTGCGATAGCAGTCGGTGGCTACACCTTC
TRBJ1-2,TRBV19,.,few,CASRRQINYGYTF,TGTGCCAGTAGACGACAGATTAACTATGGCTACACCTTC
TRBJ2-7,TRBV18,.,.,CASSPSLVDEQYF,TGTGCCAGCTCACCATCTCTGGTCGACGAGCAGTACTTC
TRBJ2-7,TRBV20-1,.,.,CSARDLRQPSEQYF,TGCAGTGCTAGAGATCTGAGACAACCGAGCGAGCAGTACTTC
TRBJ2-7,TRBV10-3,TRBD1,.,CAARDSTSYEQYF,TGTGCCGCCCGGGACAGTACCTCCTACGAGCAGTACTTC
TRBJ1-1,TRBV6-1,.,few,CASRISLQSTEAFF,TGTGCCAGCAGGATTTCTCTTCAGAGCACTGAAGCTTTCTTT
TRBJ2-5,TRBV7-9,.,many,CASSSRAPETQYF,TGTGCCAGCAGCAGCCGCGCCCCGGAGACCCAGTACTTC
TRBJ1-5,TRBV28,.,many,CASSPGGFQPQHF,TGTGCCAGCAGCCCGGGTGGGTTCCAGCCCCAGCATTTT
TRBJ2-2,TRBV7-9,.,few,CASSVVASWNTGELFF,TGTGCCAGCAGCGTTGTGGCCTCCTGGAACACCGGGGAGCTGTTTTTT
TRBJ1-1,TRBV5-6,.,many,CASSNLNRLNTEAFF,TGTGCCAGCAGCAATCTCAACAGATTGAACACTGAAGCTTTCTTT